This TCR beta chain comes out of a study of T cell changes during pregnancy in multiple sclerosis. The assay was immunoSEQ multiplex PCR, and TCRdb's table has in-frame clones only and misses some. In the table there are around 61,000 clones, about 93% of which are singletons. V was cut by 2 bases and J by 4 bases, with 14 bases left in between. CDR3 length equals 15 residues. Germline CDR1 and CDR2: SEHNR and FQNEAQ (reference sequence). The receptor's source is a female donor in good health, enrolled as a control in a pregnancy study. This chain uses TRBV7-9 with TRBJ1-1; possible D gene TRBD1, 5 bases. This specimen consisted of peripheral blood, obtained in the third trimester of pregnancy. CDR3 DNA: TGTGCCAGCAGCTTAAAAGTGGGGGGGTCCACTGAAGCTTTCTTT. This codes for CASSLKVGGSTEAFF. The complete variable domain, with remaining parts taken from reference TRBV7-9 and TRBJ1-1, reads DTGVSQNPRHKITKRGQNVTFRCDPISEHNRLYWYRQTLGQGPEFLTYFQNEAQLEKSRLLSDRFSAERPKGSFSTLEIQRTEQGDSAMYLCASSLKVGGSTEAFFGQGTRLTVV.